A selection of T cell receptor beta chains follows, all from one sample in a study of cytomegalovirus exposure and HLA in healthy donors. TCRdb's copy holds only in-frame clones and misses some; the assay was immunoSEQ multiplex PCR. The top ten hold approximately 1.1% of the sample, which has about 210,000 clones, roughly nine tenths seen once. The specimen sequenced was PBMCs. Receptor source: a boy aged 2 to 10 in good health and CMV-seronegative. Both conserved end residues are part of each CDR3. The order of the fields is CDR3 DNA, CDR3 protein, J gene, clone size, V gene, D gene. D genes are given only for firm matches. Where a row states a size, it is once, few, many or the class of an expanded clone; other rows omit it.

TGTGCCAGCAGTCCCCCTGGTAGGACAGGGGGCAATGAGCAGTTCTTC	CASSPPGRTGGNEQFF	TRBJ2-1	NA	TRBV28	TRBD1
TGTGCCAGCAGTTCAGGGGGGACTCGGACAGATACGCAGTATTTT	CASSSGGTRTDTQYF	TRBJ2-3	NA	TRBV28	NA
TGTGCCAGCAGTGGATCGACTAGTTCCGATACGCAGTATTTT	CASSGSTSSDTQYF	TRBJ2-3	NA	TRBV2	NA
TGCGCCAGCAGCCAAGATAGGACGGGATACGGCACAGATACGCAGTATTTT	CASSQDRTGYGTDTQYF	TRBJ2-3	once	TRBV4-1	NA
TGTGCCAGCAGTGAGGCAGGGGGAATCTATGGCTACACCTTC	CASSEAGGIYGYTF	TRBJ1-2	NA	TRBV6-1	TRBD1
TGTGCCAGCAGCTTGCAGGGGTATACGGCAGAGACCCAGTACTTC	CASSLQGYTAETQYF	TRBJ2-5	NA	TRBV5-6	NA
TGTGCCACCAGCTCAAGAGGGGGGGCTGGGGAGCTGTTTTTT	CATSSRGGAGELFF	TRBJ2-2	NA	TRBV15	NA
TGTGCCAGCAGCGTCGGGACAGCTAACACTGAAGCTTTCTTT	CASSVGTANTEAFF	TRBJ1-1	few	TRBV9	TRBD1
TGCGCCAGCAGCCTTCCCACGACAATTAGCACAGATACGCAGTATTTT	CASSLPTTISTDTQYF	TRBJ2-3	NA	TRBV5-1	NA
TGTGCCAGCCAGAATCAGGGTCTCGGCACCTTC	CASQNQGLGTF	TRBJ1-2	NA	TRBV2	NA
TGTGCCAGCAGGAAAACAGGGGGCCTCAATGAGCAGTTCTTC	CASRKTGGLNEQFF	TRBJ2-1	NA	TRBV5-4	TRBD1
TGCGCCAGCAGCTTAGGGGGCGCAGATACGCAGTATTTT	CASSLGGADTQYF	TRBJ2-3	NA	TRBV5-1	TRBD1
TGTGCCAGTAGTAGCGGACACGGGTCCTACGAGCAGTACTTC	CASSSGHGSYEQYF	TRBJ2-7	NA	TRBV19	NA
TGTGCCAGCAGTGTTTCCGGGCTAACAGGGCACAACCACTTC	CASSVSGLTGHNHF	TRBJ1-2	NA	TRBV2	NA
TGTGCCAGCAGTCTCAAGACTAGCGGGGGGTCCGACGAGCAGTACTTC	CASSLKTSGGSDEQYF	TRBJ2-7	few	TRBV2	TRBD2
TGCGCCAGCAGCTTTGGCACAGATACGCAGTATTTT	CASSFGTDTQYF	TRBJ2-3	NA	TRBV10-1	NA
TGCGCCACAAGGACAGGTACCTACGAGCAGTACTTC	CATRTGTYEQYF	TRBJ2-7	NA	TRBV27	TRBD1
TGTGCCAGCACCTCCCTTGGTAGGGAGGCGGACGAGCAGTACTTC	CASTSLGREADEQYF	TRBJ2-7	NA	TRBV7-8	NA
TGTGCCAGCAGCGTAGCTCCGGGACAGATCTATGGCTACACCTTC	CASSVAPGQIYGYTF	TRBJ1-2	NA	TRBV9	TRBD1
TGCGCCAGCAGCCAAGCAGTTACCCAGTACTTC	CASSQAVTQYF	TRBJ2-5	NA	TRBV4-1	NA
TGTGCCACCAGCAGCGCCCCCGGAGAAGCGGGGGGGCATACGCAGTATTTT	CATSSAPGEAGGHTQYF	TRBJ2-3	NA	TRBV15	TRBD2
TGTGCCAGCAGGAACTTGGGGGGTATCACCTACGAGCAGTACTTC	CASRNLGGITYEQYF	TRBJ2-7	NA	TRBV6-5	NA
TGTGCCAGCAGTTTTTCAACTAGTGGCAATGAGCAGTTCTTC	CASSFSTSGNEQFF	TRBJ2-1	NA	TRBV27	NA
TGTGCCATCAGCCCCAGTGGGCTAGCGGGGACTAAAGAGACCCAGTACTTC	CAISPSGLAGTKETQYF	TRBJ2-5	NA	TRBV10-3	TRBD2